Given below is one T cell receptor beta chain in context. Sorted naive CD8 T cells were those defined as CD8+CD4-CCR7+CD45RA+. The source of the sample is a study of molecular identifiers for immune sequencing clone quantification. V shed 3 bases, J shed 1 base, and the junction held 10 bases outside the gene matches. Germline V gene lookup returns CDR1 ENHRY and CDR2 SYGVKD. The CDR3 runs 18 residues. In preparing bulk TCR libraries, previously described methods and listed TCR primers were used. TCRdb reprocessed the PCR reads via MiXCR and lists one record per CDR3 protein. The profile shows about 320,000 distinct CDR3 sequences, about 20% of them singletons.

The chain is built from TRBV10-3 and TRBJ2-3, with 10 bases that match TRBD2. The sample was naive CD8+ T cells from blood, with Jurkat cell RNA spiked in. Subset noted: FACS-sorted CD8+CD4-CCR7+CD45RA+ naive T cells. This TCR was sampled from a human donor in good health. Some libraries in this study had Jurkat cell RNA spiked in. The CDR3 spells CAISDPLAGDPGTDTQYF. As DNA, the CDR3 is TGTGCCATCAGTGACCCCCTAGCGGGGGATCCAGGCACAGATACGCAGTATTTT.